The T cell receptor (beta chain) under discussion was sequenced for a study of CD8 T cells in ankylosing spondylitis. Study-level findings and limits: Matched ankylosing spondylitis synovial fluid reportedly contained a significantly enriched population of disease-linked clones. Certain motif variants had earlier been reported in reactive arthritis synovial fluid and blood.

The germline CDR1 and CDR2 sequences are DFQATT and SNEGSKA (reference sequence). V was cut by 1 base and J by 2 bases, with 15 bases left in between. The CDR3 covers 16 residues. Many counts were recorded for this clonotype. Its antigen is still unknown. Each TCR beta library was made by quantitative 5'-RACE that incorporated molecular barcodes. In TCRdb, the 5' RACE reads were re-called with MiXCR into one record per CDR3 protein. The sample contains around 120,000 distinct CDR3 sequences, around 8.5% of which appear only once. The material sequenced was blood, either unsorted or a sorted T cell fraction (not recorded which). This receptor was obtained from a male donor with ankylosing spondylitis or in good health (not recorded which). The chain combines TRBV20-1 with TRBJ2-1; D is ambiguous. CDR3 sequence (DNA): TGCAGTGCTAGAGCGGCAACACCGCTCCCCTACAATGAGCAGTTCTTC. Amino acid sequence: CSARAATPLPYNEQFF.